This is a list of T cell receptor beta chains from one sample in a study of control samples from healthy donors and cancer patients. Profiled with immunoSEQ multiplex PCR; TCRdb holds only in-frame clones, not every one. The sample yields 150,000 to 200,000 clones, approximately 94% seen once. Input material: blood. These receptors were taken from a woman between 40 and 55 years old in good health. The CDR3 runs from the conserved cysteine through the conserved F or W. The order of the fields is V gene, clone size, J gene, D gene, CDR3 protein, CDR3 DNA. A D gene is named only where the DNA matches it firmly. Part of the rows lack a size; the others show once, few, many or a class for expanded clones.

TRBV5-1,.,TRBJ2-3,.,CASSWGGSGDTQYF,TGCGCCAGCAGCTGGGGGGGCTCAGGAGATACGCAGTATTTT
TRBV5-5,.,TRBJ2-6,.,CASSLVQGNSGANVLTF,TGTGCCAGCAGCTTGGTACAGGGTAACTCTGGGGCCAACGTCCTGACTTTC
TRBV19,.,TRBJ1-5,.,CASTQGYSNQPQHF,TGTGCCAGTACCCAGGGATATAGCAATCAGCCCCAGCATTTT
TRBV27,once,TRBJ2-1,.,CASNPAGPYNEQFF,TGTGCCAGCAACCCAGCGGGCCCCTACAATGAGCAGTTCTTC
TRBV5-4,.,TRBJ2-3,.,CASSLDQPPLDTQYF,TGTGCCAGCAGCTTGGACCAACCTCCCTTAGATACGCAGTATTTT
TRBV11-2,.,TRBJ1-4,.,CASRGVEGKGKKLFF,TGTGCCAGCAGGGGGGTGGAGGGAAAAGGTAAAAAACTGTTTTTT
TRBV18,.,TRBJ1-5,.,CASSPGGGNSNQPQHF,TGTGCCAGCTCACCGGGAGGGGGGAATAGCAATCAGCCCCAGCATTTT
TRBV5-5,.,TRBJ1-2,.,CASSPWGITNYGYTF,TGTGCCAGCAGCCCGTGGGGGATTACTAACTATGGCTACACCTTC
TRBV7-9,.,TRBJ2-3,.,CASNPTGADTQYF,TGTGCCAGCAACCCCACCGGGGCAGATACGCAGTATTTT
TRBV5-4,.,TRBJ2-5,.,CASSLEMQETQYF,TGTGCCAGCAGCTTGGAAATGCAAGAGACCCAGTACTTC
TRBV9,.,TRBJ1-5,.,CASSVSQGAGQPQHF,TGTGCCAGCAGCGTAAGTCAAGGGGCGGGCCAGCCCCAGCATTTT
TRBV6-2/TRBV6-3,.,TRBJ2-7,.,CASSWDSVRFSEQYF,TGTGCCAGCAGTTGGGACTCCGTGAGGTTTTCCGAGCAGTACTTC
TRBV7-9,.,TRBJ2-7,TRBD1,CASSFNDRGLWEQYF,TGTGCCAGCAGCTTTAACGACAGGGGGCTTTGGGAGCAGTACTTC
TRBV6-6,.,TRBJ1-1,TRBD1,CASSESGGDTEAFF,TGTGCCAGCAGTGAGTCAGGGGGCGACACTGAAGCTTTCTTT
TRBV7-8,.,TRBJ1-4,TRBD1,CASSRGQDNEKLFF,TGTGCCAGCAGCCGGGGACAGGATAATGAAAAACTGTTTTTT